The rows below give T cell receptor beta chains drawn from one sample of a study of metastatic and nonmetastatic thyroid tumors. TCRdb re-processed the PCR reads through MiXCR. The sample contains about 64,000 clones, roughly 17% of which appear only once. The sequencing sample was made of blood. These receptors were taken from a male donor with papillary thyroid cancer or a benign thyroid nodule (not recorded which). Some clones in this sample may be carry-over from other donors' samples. Each CDR3 is given with its conserved first and last residue. D genes are given only for firm matches. Clone sizes are given selectively: once, few, many, or a class where the clone is expanded.

V: TRBV27; D: .; J: TRBJ1-2; size: many; CDR3: CASSLLPRSDGYTF; DNA: TGTGCCAGCAGTTTGCTCCCTAGGTCGGATGGCTACACCTTC
V: TRBV28; D: TRBD1; J: TRBJ2-7; size: many; CDR3: CASSLAAGGTYEQYF; DNA: TGTGCCAGCAGTTTAGCGGCAGGGGGCACCTACGAGCAGTACTTC
V: TRBV19; D: TRBD2; J: TRBJ2-3; size: many; CDR3: CASSTWARGGRDTQYF; DNA: TGTGCCAGTAGTACCTGGGCGCGGGGGGGTAGAGATACGCAGTATTTT
V: TRBV5-1; D: TRBD1; J: TRBJ2-2; size: many; CDR3: CASSLDRGATGELFF; DNA: TGCGCCAGCAGCTTGGACAGGGGAGCCACCGGGGAGCTGTTTTTT
V: TRBV24-1; D: TRBD1; J: TRBJ2-1; size: many; CDR3: CATSEWDRGQGEQFF; DNA: TGTGCCACCAGTGAATGGGACAGGGGGCAGGGGGAGCAGTTCTTC
V: TRBV9; D: .; J: TRBJ1-1; size: many; CDR3: CASSVGDVGTEAFF; DNA: TGTGCCAGCAGCGTAGGGGATGTAGGCACTGAAGCTTTCTTT
V: TRBV5-6; D: TRBD1; J: TRBJ1-1; size: few; CDR3: CASSYWTGPIQAFF; DNA: TGTGCCAGCAGCTACTGGACAGGGCCAATTCAAGCTTTCTTC
V: TRBV5-6; D: .; J: TRBJ1-2; size: .; CDR3: CASSLGHGAGHYGYNF; DNA: TGTGCCAGCAGCCTGGGACATGGGGCAGGGCACTATGGCTACAACTTC
V: TRBV11-2; D: TRBD2; J: TRBJ2-7; size: .; CDR3: CASSLEPLTSVRYEQYF; DNA: TGTGCCAGCAGCTTAGAGCCCCTGACTAGCGTTCGCTACGAGCAGTACTTC
V: TRBV28; D: .; J: TRBJ2-7; size: .; CDR3: CASSSMSIGGSYEQYF; DNA: TGTGCCAGCAGTTCGATGAGTATCGGGGGTTCCTACGAGCAGTACTTC
V: TRBV9; D: TRBD2; J: TRBJ2-2; size: many; CDR3: CASSATSGGATGELFF; DNA: TGTGCCAGCAGCGCGACTAGCGGGGGGGCCACCGGGGAGCTGTTTTTT
V: TRBV7-7; D: .; J: TRBJ2-1; size: few; CDR3: CASSLTSYNEQFF; DNA: TGTGCTAGCAGCTTAACGTCCTACAATGAGCAGTTCTTC
V: TRBV28; D: TRBD2; J: TRBJ2-2; size: many; CDR3: CASSLGAAGGGAGELFF; DNA: TGTGCCAGCAGTTTAGGGGCGGCGGGAGGTGGAGCCGGGGAGCTGTTTTTT
V: TRBV9; D: TRBD1; J: TRBJ2-1; size: .; CDR3: CASSGTRDRLYNEQFF; DNA: TGTGCCAGCAGCGGTACCCGGGACAGGTTATACAATGAGCAGTTCTTC